The sequence of this TCR beta chain was determined in a study of cytomegalovirus exposure and HLA in healthy donors. Study-level background: Some 200 million T cells yielded around 100 million unique TCR beta sequences, as an earlier analysis found. A preliminary data release comprised around 90 million unique TCRs obtained from HLA-typed donors. General study points: In an earlier analysis, most TCR beta V segments were productive about 90% or about 30% of the time. Across all donors, roughly uniform sequencing depth was an assumption of the presence/absence analyses.

Concerning this clone: Its antigen is currently unknown.

With 3 bases clipped from V and 4 bases from J, the junction kept 6 bases outside the gene matches. This CDR3 spans 15 amino acids. The germline V gene encodes CDR1 SGHRS and CDR2 YFSETQ. PCR involved 60 Vbeta and 13 Jbeta primers. Generated by immunoSEQ multiplex PCR, the TCRdb table keeps only in-frame clones and is missing some. The ten top clones account for approximately 0.69%, within a sample of 29,000 or so clones. The chain employs TRBV5-1 and TRBJ1-3; 8 bases are shared with TRBD1. This TCR derives from a young man in good health and CMV-seronegative. The sample consisted of PBMCs. The CDR3 protein is CASSWTGPPGNTIYF. The CDR3, as DNA: TGCGCCAGCAGCTGGACAGGGCCCCCAGGAAACACCATATATTTT.